The T cell receptor beta chain under discussion was sequenced for a study of OX40 agonist ivuxolimab in advanced cancers. Overall study: Patients received ivuxolimab, an agonistic anti-OX40 (CD134) antibody. Recorded diagnoses for dose-escalation patients were hepatocellular carcinoma, melanoma, renal cell or head and neck cancer.

Study-wide findings and caveats: There was clonal expansion of CD4+ and CD8+ blood T cells by week 6 at 0.1 to 3.0 mg/kg.

Sequencing was performed with immunoSEQ multiplex PCR; in TCRdb, only in-frame clones are kept and a portion is missing. This table holds some 33,000 clones, around nine tenths found once. Trimming stripped 4 bases from V and 5 bases from J, with 17 bases between. The CDR3 loop spans 15 amino acids. The germline CDR1 and CDR2 sequences are SGHDT and YYEEEE. Details on this clone: Its antigen is not known.

Patients were excluded for autoimmune disease history or systemic immunosuppression. Source: CD4+ or CD8+ T cells sorted from blood, taken in a trial of the OX40 agonist ivuxolimab. This TCR came from an adult with an advanced solid tumor such as melanoma, head and neck, liver or kidney cancer. The chain uses TRBV5-6 and TRBJ2-3, with a tentative D call TRBD1 (6 bases). DNA for the CDR3: TGTGCCAGCAGCCTCTCAATGGGGGCTGAAGATACGCAGTATTTT. Translating it yields CASSLSMGAEDTQYF.